These T cell receptor beta chains were read from a single sample in a study of post-analysis software for immune sequencing data. TCRdb re-called the PCR reads with MiXCR, one entry per CDR3 protein. The data hold roughly 800,000 distinct CDR3 sequences, with around 42% observed a single time. The source material was blood. These receptors were taken from a girl between 5 and 17 years old with multiple sclerosis. Each CDR3 is given with its conserved first and last residue. Fields, in order: CDR3 DNA, CDR3 protein, D gene, J gene, V gene, clone size. The D gene is left open where the match is weak. Clone size, where shown, is once, few, many, or a class for clones that have expanded.

DNA: TGTGCTAGTGGTTCTTCCCCGGGGCTAGCGGCCTCCTACAATGAGCAGTTCTTC
CDR3: CASGSSPGLAASYNEQFF
D: TRBD2
J: TRBJ2-1
V: TRBV12-5
size: -

DNA: TGTGCCAGCAGCCGAGGACGGGACAGTTTATACGAGCAGTACTTC
CDR3: CASSRGRDSLYEQYF
D: TRBD1
J: TRBJ2-7
V: TRBV14
size: -

DNA: TGTGCCAGCAGTTTGGGAGGGGAGATCAACCAGCCCCAGCATTTT
CDR3: CASSLGGEINQPQHF
D: -
J: TRBJ1-5
V: TRBV12-3/TRBV12-4
size: -

DNA: TGTGCCAGCTCAAACAGGGGTAGCCGAACCTACGAGCAGTACTTC
CDR3: CASSNRGSRTYEQYF
D: TRBD1
J: TRBJ2-7
V: TRBV6-5
size: few

DNA: TGTGCCAGCAGCTCGAGTTTCATGACAGGCTATCGGGTCGGCAATCAGCCCCAGCATTTT
CDR3: CASSSSFMTGYRVGNQPQHF
D: -
J: TRBJ1-5
V: TRBV7-2
size: -

DNA: TGTGCCAGCAGCTTAGTATCCGGTGGAGGCACTGAAGCTTTCTTT
CDR3: CASSLVSGGGTEAFF
D: -
J: TRBJ1-1
V: TRBV7-2
size: few

DNA: TGTGCCAGCAGCACGGAACCCCTTGGCTACACCTTC
CDR3: CASSTEPLGYTF
D: -
J: TRBJ1-2
V: TRBV7-9
size: -

DNA: TGTGCCAGCAGCTTAGTAGCGGGAGAATACACCGGGGAGCTGTTTTTT
CDR3: CASSLVAGEYTGELFF
D: TRBD2
J: TRBJ2-2
V: TRBV7-2
size: few

DNA: TGTGCCAGCAGCGGCCGGACTAGCGGGAGACGAGAGACCCAGTACTTC
CDR3: CASSGRTSGRRETQYF
D: TRBD2
J: TRBJ2-5
V: TRBV11-3
size: -

DNA: TGTGCCAGCAGTGTAGCGGGAGACGAGCAGTACTTC
CDR3: CASSVAGDEQYF
D: TRBD2
J: TRBJ2-7
V: TRBV12-3/TRBV12-4
size: few

DNA: TGTGCCAGCAGCTTGAACACCTACGAGCAGTACTTC
CDR3: CASSLNTYEQYF
D: -
J: TRBJ2-7
V: TRBV7-2
size: few

DNA: TGTGCCAGCAGTCTTGGAGACCAAGATACGCAGTATTTT
CDR3: CASSLGDQDTQYF
D: -
J: TRBJ2-3
V: TRBV12-3/TRBV12-4
size: -

DNA: TGTGCCAGCAGTGGACTAGCGGGTACCTACAATGAGCAGTTCTTC
CDR3: CASSGLAGTYNEQFF
D: TRBD2
J: TRBJ2-1
V: TRBV28
size: few

DNA: TGTGCCAGCAGTCCCCTACTAGCGGGAGTTCCCTACGAGCAGTACTTC
CDR3: CASSPLLAGVPYEQYF
D: TRBD2
J: TRBJ2-7
V: TRBV12-3/TRBV12-4
size: few

DNA: TGTGCCAGCAGTCACACCAGGGGTGATCAGCCCCAGCATTTT
CDR3: CASSHTRGDQPQHF
D: -
J: TRBJ1-5
V: TRBV6-2/TRBV6-3
size: -

DNA: TGTGCCAGCAGCGCGGGACTAGCGGGAGAGGGGGATGAGCAGTTCTTC
CDR3: CASSAGLAGEGDEQFF
D: TRBD2
J: TRBJ2-1
V: TRBV11-3
size: once

DNA: TGTGCCAGCAGCTTCCCAGCGGGGATCTCCTACAATGAGCAGTTCTTC
CDR3: CASSFPAGISYNEQFF
D: TRBD2
J: TRBJ2-1
V: TRBV7-9
size: few

DNA: TGTGCCAGCAGTTTAGAACCGACGAAGGAGCAGTACTTC
CDR3: CASSLEPTKEQYF
D: -
J: TRBJ2-5
V: TRBV12-3/TRBV12-4
size: -

DNA: TGTGCCAGCAGCCCTTCCCGAGGGGGGGGCTACGAGCAGTACTTC
CDR3: CASSPSRGGGYEQYF
D: -
J: TRBJ2-7
V: TRBV4-2
size: -

DNA: TGTGCCAGCAGCTTGAATCCCGGGGAATCGGGCGGCTACACCTTC
CDR3: CASSLNPGESGGYTF
D: -
J: TRBJ1-2
V: TRBV5-5
size: few

DNA: TGCAGTGCTAGAGGTGTGGGCGGGAGGCCGATCTACGAGCAGTACTTC
CDR3: CSARGVGGRPIYEQYF
D: TRBD2
J: TRBJ2-7
V: TRBV20-1
size: -

DNA: TGTGCCAGCAGCCAAGATTTAAGGGAGCAGTACTTC
CDR3: CASSQDLREQYF
D: -
J: TRBJ2-7
V: TRBV4-2
size: few

DNA: TGTGCCAGCAGCTTAAGAGGGGGGGCAGACGAGCAGTACTTC
CDR3: CASSLRGGADEQYF
D: -
J: TRBJ2-7
V: TRBV7-3
size: -

DNA: TGCAGCGTTGAGCGGTTGGCAGGATACCCCTACGAGCAGTACTTC
CDR3: CSVERLAGYPYEQYF
D: -
J: TRBJ2-7
V: TRBV29-1
size: -

DNA: TGTGCCAGCAGTCCCGACAGGGGGTTGACTGGGGCCAACGTCCTGACTTTC
CDR3: CASSPDRGLTGANVLTF
D: TRBD1
J: TRBJ2-6
V: TRBV6-5
size: few

DNA: TGCGCCAGCAGCTCTGTCCAGGGGGGGCGATTACCTGAAGCTTTCTTT
CDR3: CASSSVQGGRLPEAFF
D: TRBD1
J: TRBJ1-1
V: TRBV5-1
size: -

DNA: TGTGCCAGCAGGTATGGACTCGCTATAGGTTCCTACAATGAGCAGTTCTTC
CDR3: CASRYGLAIGSYNEQFF
D: -
J: TRBJ2-1
V: TRBV12-3/TRBV12-4
size: -

DNA: TGTGCCAGCAGCCCCCGACAGGGAGGAAACACTGAAGCTTTCTTT
CDR3: CASSPRQGGNTEAFF
D: TRBD1
J: TRBJ1-1
V: TRBV7-2
size: few

DNA: TGTGCCAGCAGTGATGGCAGGGCCCACGAGCAGTACTTC
CDR3: CASSDGRAHEQYF
D: -
J: TRBJ2-7
V: TRBV25-1
size: few

DNA: TGTGCCAGCAGCCAGAGGGCCTGGGGGGGGATGAGGTCCCACAATGAGCAGTTCTTC
CDR3: CASSQRAWGGMRSHNEQFF
D: TRBD2
J: TRBJ2-1
V: TRBV7-3
size: -

DNA: TGCAGCGTTGAAGATCGGGGGGGAGTAGGAGGCTACACCTTC
CDR3: CSVEDRGGVGGYTF
D: -
J: TRBJ1-2
V: TRBV29-1
size: few

DNA: TGTGCCAGCAGCCCAGGACTAGCGGGATATGATGAGCAGTTCTTC
CDR3: CASSPGLAGYDEQFF
D: TRBD2
J: TRBJ2-1
V: TRBV7-8
size: few

DNA: TGTGCCATCAGTGACGTCGAGACCTACGAGCAGTACTTC
CDR3: CAISDVETYEQYF
D: -
J: TRBJ2-7
V: TRBV10-3
size: -

DNA: TGCAGTGCTTCCCGGTTAAACACAGATACGCAGTATTTT
CDR3: CSASRLNTDTQYF
D: -
J: TRBJ2-3
V: TRBV20-1
size: few

DNA: TGTGCCACTCTAAAAGAGACCCAGTACTTC
CDR3: CATLKETQYF
D: -
J: TRBJ2-5
V: TRBV24-1
size: -

DNA: TGTGCCAGCAGCGTAGCGGTGGGCCTAGCGGGAGAAGAGACCCAGTACTTC
CDR3: CASSVAVGLAGEETQYF
D: TRBD2
J: TRBJ2-5
V: TRBV9
size: -

DNA: TGTGCCAGCAGTGAAGTCTATCGGGACCCAGCCAGAAGAACTAATGAAAAACTGTTTTTT
CDR3: CASSEVYRDPARRTNEKLFF
D: -
J: TRBJ1-4
V: TRBV6-1
size: once

DNA: TGCAGCGTTGTACTCGTGAACTATGGCTACACCTTC
CDR3: CSVVLVNYGYTF
D: -
J: TRBJ1-2
V: TRBV29-1
size: -

DNA: TGTGCCAGCAGAGCGATGACCGGGAGCTCCTACAAGCAGTACTTC
CDR3: CASRAMTGSSYKQYF
D: -
J: TRBJ2-7
V: TRBV12-3/TRBV12-4
size: -

DNA: TGTGCCAGCAGCCAAATCGGACAGGGACTCTCCTACGAGCAGTACTTC
CDR3: CASSQIGQGLSYEQYF
D: TRBD1
J: TRBJ2-7
V: TRBV7-8
size: -

DNA: TGCAGTGCTAGACCGGGTTGGGTAGCGGAATACAATGAGCAGTTCTTC
CDR3: CSARPGWVAEYNEQFF
D: -
J: TRBJ2-1
V: TRBV20-1
size: -

DNA: TGTGCCAGCGGGGGGGAGCAGTTCTTC
CDR3: CASGGEQFF
D: -
J: TRBJ2-1
V: TRBV9
size: -

DNA: TGTGCCAGCAGCTTAGAGGTCTTCGAGCAGTACTTC
CDR3: CASSLEVFEQYF
D: -
J: TRBJ2-7
V: TRBV7-9
size: -

DNA: TGTGCCAGCAGGGCCCTAGGAAAACTGTTTTTT
CDR3: CASRALGKLFF
D: -
J: TRBJ1-4
V: TRBV28
size: -

DNA: TGCGCCAGCAGAAGGGACCTCACAGATACGCAGTATTTT
CDR3: CASRRDLTDTQYF
D: -
J: TRBJ2-3
V: TRBV5-1
size: -

DNA: TGCAGTGCTAGACCGGAGATTGAGACCCAGTACTTC
CDR3: CSARPEIETQYF
D: -
J: TRBJ2-5
V: TRBV20-1
size: -

DNA: TGTGCCACCAGTGATTCGGCTAGCGGGAGGGCCGTCCACGAGCAGTACTTC
CDR3: CATSDSASGRAVHEQYF
D: TRBD2
J: TRBJ2-7
V: TRBV24-1
size: -

DNA: TGTGCCACCAGCAGAGATCGGATAGGGCCTAACTATGGCTACACCTTC
CDR3: CATSRDRIGPNYGYTF
D: -
J: TRBJ1-2
V: TRBV15
size: -

DNA: TGTGCCAGCAGCGGGCAGGGAGATGAAAAACTGTTTTTT
CDR3: CASSGQGDEKLFF
D: -
J: TRBJ1-4
V: TRBV7-9
size: few

DNA: TGTGCCAGCAGCTTCACCCGGGAGAACCTCCAAGAGACCCAGTACTTC
CDR3: CASSFTRENLQETQYF
D: -
J: TRBJ2-5
V: TRBV7-9
size: -

DNA: TGTGCCAGCAGTTTAAGAGGGGTCACCGGGGAGCTGTTTTTT
CDR3: CASSLRGVTGELFF
D: -
J: TRBJ2-2
V: TRBV27
size: -

DNA: TGTGCCAGCAGCCGCGCGGGAGGGACAGGGGGACTAGCGGACACCTACAATGAGCAGTTCTTC
CDR3: CASSRAGGTGGLADTYNEQFF
D: -
J: TRBJ2-1
V: TRBV3-1
size: -

DNA: TGCGCCAGCAGCTTGGGAGTTGGGAACGAGCAGTACTTC
CDR3: CASSLGVGNEQYF
D: -
J: TRBJ2-7
V: TRBV5-1
size: few

DNA: TGCAGTGCTAGTCGGGGCCTAGGGGCCAATCAGCCCCAGCATTTT
CDR3: CSASRGLGANQPQHF
D: -
J: TRBJ1-5
V: TRBV20-1
size: -

DNA: TGTGCCAGTAGTGCGACCGGGGGCTTCACAGATACGCAGTATTTT
CDR3: CASSATGGFTDTQYF
D: -
J: TRBJ2-3
V: TRBV19
size: -

DNA: TGCAGCGTTGTGCGGGTCGGCTACAATGAGCAGTTCTTC
CDR3: CSVVRVGYNEQFF
D: -
J: TRBJ2-1
V: TRBV29-1
size: few

DNA: TGTGCCAGCAGTTTAGTTCCGGGGACCCAGTACTTC
CDR3: CASSLVPGTQYF
D: -
J: TRBJ2-5
V: TRBV12-3/TRBV12-4
size: few